This T cell receptor (beta chain) was recovered during a study of low-dose radiotherapy and immunotherapy resistance in tumors. In the study overall: For Cohort 1, fractions of 0.5 Gy were given every 2 weeks, reaching 6.5 Gy overall. Every six weeks patients received intravenous ipilimumab 1 mg/kg, and every two weeks they received intravenous nivolumab 240 mg.

This clonotype appeared many times. Time point: after trial treatment. Sample treatment: LDRT plus nivolumab, ipilimumab, low-dose cyclophosphamide and aspirin (RACIN trial). The study gave donors nivolumab, ipilimumab, aspirin, low-dose cyclophosphamide and low-dose radiotherapy. Priming of first-strand cDNA relied on TRAV- and TRBV-specific primers (covering alpha and beta chains). The authors amplified TCRs for 20 to 25 PCR cycles with a constant-region primer and a V-primer adapter. In vitro transcription served to amplify the mRNA that had been isolated. TCRdb called the reads again in MiXCR, with one record for every CDR3 protein. The sample holds roughly 90,000 distinct CDR3 sequences, about 20% seen once. Germline values: CDR1 MDHEN, CDR2 SYDVKM. V shed 6 bases and J shed 3 bases, with 18 bases lying between them. CDR3 size: 15 residues.

This sequence was found in a female donor with ovarian cancer. This chain uses TRBV28 with TRBJ2-7; maybe TRBD1 (5 bases). The material sequenced was PBMCs, taken after low-dose radiotherapy plus immunotherapy. CDR3: CASSRSSDDSYEQYF. The DNA for the CDR3 is TGTGCCAGCAGCCGATCTTCGGACGACAGCTACGAGCAGTACTTC.